This T cell receptor beta chain was observed in a study of brain T cells in children with intractable seizures. From germline, CDR1 is KGHDR and CDR2 SFDVKD. CDR3 length equals 13 residues. The V end was cut by 3 bases, the J end by 0 bases, with 4 bases between. Libraries were prepared by immunoSEQ multiplex PCR; TCRdb keeps only in-frame clonotypes and omits some of them. The sample includes 300,000 to 400,000 clones, about 93% of them seen just once. Noted time point: blood from clinic visit 5 months post-surgery; TSC patient then seizure free. Only cases whose brain tissue showed the highest T cell transcript signatures were sequenced. Only one count was recorded for this clone.

Sequencing was performed on peripheral blood, taken approximately 5 months after surgery. This clonotype originated in a boy in the first two years of life with tuberous sclerosis and intractable seizures. The chain couples TRBV24-1 to TRBJ2-5; D is unclear. The CDR3 is CATSDAYQETQYF. As DNA, the CDR3 is TGTGCCACCAGTGATGCGTACCAAGAGACCCAGTACTTC.